A single sample gave rise to the 29 T cell receptor beta chains below, sequenced in a study of cytomegalovirus exposure and HLA in healthy donors. It was with 60 Vbeta and 13 Jbeta primers that the PCR ran. This table comes from immunoSEQ multiplex PCR, and its TCRdb copy is limited to in-frame clones, with some not included. The top ten clones hold 6.6% of a sample with around 130,000 clones, 74% of them seen once. The sequencing sample was made of PBMCs. These receptors originate from a man in his forties in good health and CMV-seropositive.

The genes are TRBV5-6 and TRBJ1-2, with a weak D call TRBD1 (6 bases). Germline loops: CDR1 SGHDT, CDR2 YYEEEE. This CDR3 spans 15 amino acids. Trimming pared 2 bases from V and 0 bases from J, leaving 11 bases between. CDR3 residues: CASSFEGQPNYGYTF. The CDR3 region has the DNA TGTGCCAGCAGCTTTGAGGGACAACCTAACTATGGCTACACCTTC.

The chain uses TRBV5-4 and TRBJ2-1; TRBD1 aligns across 8 bases. V shed 4 bases, J shed 4 bases, and the junction held 4 bases outside the gene matches. Germline CDR1 is SGHNT and CDR2 is YYREEE (reference sequence). The CDR3 contains 14 residues. The CDR3 DNA is TGTGCCAGCAGCACACAGGGGGAATACAATGAGCAGTTCTTC. Translating it yields CASSTQGEYNEQFF.

This clone has more than one count but fewer than ten. The chain couples TRBV5-6 to TRBJ1-4; 7 bases map to TRBD1. The germline gives CDR1 SGHDT, CDR2 YYEEEE. The CDR3 extends over 14 amino acids. Losses at the gene ends were 4 bases for V and 4 bases for J; bases not matched to a gene: 4. The CDR3: CASSGGQINEKLFF. CDR3 sequence (DNA): TGTGCCAGCAGCGGGGGACAGATTAATGAAAAACTGTTTTTT.

The genes are TRBV9 and TRBJ2-7; tentatively, D is TRBD2 (6 bases). Between the trimmed V and J ends, which lost 2 bases and 3 bases, there was a span of 15 bases. The CDR3 is 15 amino acids. Germline CDR1 SGDLS, CDR2 YYNGEE. CDR3 DNA: TGTGCCAGCAGCGTCTCCGGGACTCAAATCTACGAGCAGTACTTC. This translates into CASSVSGTQIYEQYF.

This sequence joins TRBV15 and TRBJ1-1, with 11 bases aligning to TRBD1. The junction had 7 bases not matched to a gene; V was cut back by 0 bases and J by 4 bases. The CDR3 spans 17 residues. CDR1 and CDR2 from the germline V gene are LNHNV and YYDKDF (reference sequence). This chain's CDR3 is CATSRDGQGAYGTEAFF. In nucleotides, the CDR3 is TGTGCCACCAGCAGAGACGGACAGGGGGCTTATGGCACTGAAGCTTTCTTT.

CDR3 in DNA: TGCGCCAGCAGCCAAAGGGACAGAGAATACGAGCAGTACTTC. Translating gives CASSQRDREYEQYF. The V gene is TRBV5-1, the J gene TRBJ2-7; 7 bases line up with TRBD1. Per germline, CDR1 SGHRS and CDR2 YFSETQ. The J segment lost 4 bases and the V segment lost 4 bases, leaving 8 bases of the junction unmatched. The CDR3 extends over 14 amino acids.

This clone was detected a few times. The J gene is TRBJ1-1, the V gene TRBV19; the D gene is possibly TRBD1 (6 bases). V was clipped by 5 bases and J by 2 bases, with 12 bases between them. The CDR3 consists of 14 residues. Germline V gene sequence: CDR1 LNHDA, CDR2 SQIVND (reference sequence). The CDR3 DNA reads as TGTGCCAGTAGTGGGGGCAGGTCCAACACTGAAGCTTTCTTT. Translation: CASSGGRSNTEAFF.

This clone was recorded once. The junction and the germline gene differ at one end; a read error may be behind it. The chain uses TRBV6-1 and TRBJ1-1; TRBD1 matches at 7 bases. Germline V gene sequence: CDR1 MNHNS, CDR2 SASEGT. The CDR3 runs 15 residues. The CDR3 protein is CASSGRQGLNTEAFF. The CDR3 bases are TGTGCCAGCAGTGGACGACAGGGATTGAATACTGAAGCTTTCTTT.

The CDR3 protein is CASSLAGDRGNSPLHF. The DNA for the CDR3 is TGTGCCAGCAGCTTGGCAGGGGACAGGGGGAATTCACCCCTCCACTTT. This chain links TRBV5-6 with TRBJ1-6; 11 bases are a match to TRBD1. The trim removed 0 bases at V and 7 bases at J, leaving 3 bases unmatched. The CDR3 covers 16 residues. CDR1 is SGHDT and CDR2 is YYEEEE in the germline V gene.

The rearrangement links TRBV28 to TRBJ2-7; D is uncertain. V lost 5 bases to trimming and J lost 1 base, with 9 bases between them. Per germline, CDR1 MDHEN and CDR2 SYDVKM. The CDR3 consists of 13 residues. CDR3 sequence: CASSQMRSYEQYF. CDR3 DNA: TGTGCCAGCAGTCAAATGCGTTCCTACGAGCAGTACTTC.

The rearrangement links TRBV5-1 to TRBJ2-1; TRBD2 matches 8 bases. The CDR3 is 16 residues long. The junction had 4 bases not matched to a gene; V was cut back by 0 bases and J by 2 bases. Per germline, CDR1 SGHRS and CDR2 YFSETQ. This chain's CDR3 is CASSLVAGGPYNEQFF. CDR3 bases: TGCGCCAGCAGCTTGGTGGCGGGAGGTCCCTACAATGAGCAGTTCTTC.

This rearrangement joins TRBV9 to TRBJ2-7, with a weak D call TRBD2 (6 bases). This CDR3 region has 14 residues. V was trimmed by 0 bases and J by 3 bases, leaving 10 bases between them. Germline assignment: CDR1 SGDLS and CDR2 YYNGEE. The CDR3 DNA is TGTGCCAGCAGCGTAGAGGCGGGAAACTACGAGCAGTACTTC. It is translated as CASSVEAGNYEQYF.

A single count supports this clone. This chain joins TRBV5-4 and TRBJ2-1; 11 bases line up with TRBD1. The CDR3 totals 15 residues. CDR1 is SGHNT and CDR2 is YYREEE in the germline V gene (reference sequence). V lost 2 bases and J lost 7; bases outside the gene matches: 5. CDR3 in amino acids: CASSFPGTGGNEQFF. The CDR3 nucleotides are TGTGCCAGCAGCTTCCCCGGGACAGGGGGGAATGAGCAGTTCTTC. Together with reference TRBV5-4 and TRBJ2-1, the CDR3 gives the full variable domain: ETGVTQSPTHLIKTRGQQVTLRCSSQSGHNTVSWYQQALGQGPQFIFQYYREEENGRGNFPPRFSGLQFPNYSSELNVNALELDDSALYLCASSFPGTGGNEQFFGPGTRLTVL.

This chain joins TRBV7-2 and TRBJ1-2, with D possibly TRBD1 on 6 matching bases. CDR3 size: 17 residues. Germline CDR1 SGHTA, CDR2 FQGNSA. The ends were cut back, 1 base at V and 7 bases at J, with 22 bases in the middle. CDR3 region: CASSLDPQGREKGGYTF. The CDR3 DNA reads as TGTGCCAGCAGCTTAGATCCACAGGGTAGGGAGAAGGGTGGCTACACCTTC. Using reference TRBV7-2 and TRBJ1-2 for the parts outside the CDR3, the full variable domain is GAGVSQSPSNKVTEKGKDVELRCDPISGHTALYWYRQSLGQGLEFLIYFQGNSAPDKSGLPSDRFSAERTGGSVSTLTIQRTQQEDSAVYLCASSLDPQGREKGGYTFGSGTRLTVV.

The chain is built from TRBV18 and TRBJ2-4; 7 bases fit TRBD2. The CDR3 extends over 15 amino acids. The V gene end was trimmed by 1 base and the J gene end by 10 bases; junction bases not matched to a gene: 10. Germline V lookup: CDR1 KGHSH, CDR2 LQKENI. CDR3 coding DNA: TGTGCCAGCTCACCACTACGATACCCGGGGGGTATTCAGTACTTC. It specifies CASSPLRYPGGIQYF.

This chain connects TRBV6-1 to TRBJ2-7; D not resolved. The CDR3 is made up of 12 amino acids. The V end was cut by 7 bases, the J end by 1 base, with 8 bases between. Germline V gives CDR1 MNHNS, CDR2 SASEGT. This CDR3 is CASMGRSYEQYF. The CDR3 DNA follows: TGTGCCAGCATGGGCAGATCCTACGAGCAGTACTTC.

This clone was seen only a few times. This chain uses TRBV28 with TRBJ2-1; TRBD2 agrees at 7 bases. The CDR3 has 17 residues. Germline values: CDR1 MDHEN, CDR2 SYDVKM. V lost 6 bases and J lost 1; bases outside the gene matches: 12. The CDR3 nucleotides read TGTGCCAGCAGCCCCGGTACCGGCGGGAGTTCCTACAATGAGCAGTTCTTC. Its protein is CASSPGTGGSSYNEQFF.

The chain has TRBV29-1 and TRBJ1-5; TRBD1 is a possible D gene (5 bases). Germline lookup yields CDR1 SQVTM and CDR2 ANQGSEA. The CDR3 covers 14 residues. The germline V and J ends were trimmed by 4 bases and 12 bases, with 22 bases remaining between them. CDR3 DNA: TGCAGCGTTGCAGAGCAGGGAGGGAATAAACGCCAGCATTTT. As protein: CSVAEQGGNKRQHF.

This chain uses TRBV27 with TRBJ1-5; D is unresolved. V gave up 5 bases and J gave up 7 bases, with 15 bases separating them. Germline assignment: CDR1 MNHEY and CDR2 SMNVEV (reference sequence). The CDR3 is 14 residues long. The DNA for the CDR3 is TGTGCCAGCAGTCCGGTAGGGTGGGAGCAGCCCCAGCATTTT. This translates into CASSPVGWEQPQHF.

The J gene is TRBJ1-1, the V gene TRBV2, with a tentative D call TRBD1 (5 bases). Germline V gene lookup returns CDR1 SNHLY and CDR2 FYNNEI. Trimming took 3 bases from V and 1 from J, leaving 6 bases between them. The CDR3 is made up of 13 amino acids. CDR3 DNA sequence: TGTGCCAGCAGTGAGCAGGGGAACACTGAAGCTTTCTTT. Its protein product is CASSEQGNTEAFF.

The V and J genes are TRBV5-1 and TRBJ2-3, with 10 bases fitting TRBD1. Germline lookup yields CDR1 SGHRS and CDR2 YFSETQ. V lost 5 bases and J lost 1; bases outside the gene matches: 4. This CDR3 has 15 amino acids. CDR3 protein: CASRRQGAGTDTQYF. In DNA form, the CDR3 reads TGCGCCAGCAGACGACAGGGGGCAGGCACAGATACGCAGTATTTT.

A single count supports this clone. CDR3 sequence reads: CASSRQGLDQPQHF. As DNA, the CDR3 is TGTGCCAGCAGTCGACAGGGGTTAGATCAGCCCCAGCATTTT. The chain couples TRBV28 to TRBJ1-5, with 8 bases matching TRBD1. Germline V gene lookup returns CDR1 MDHEN and CDR2 SYDVKM. The CDR3 contains 14 residues. With V trimmed by 5 bases and J by 5 bases, 5 bases remained unmatched.

This clone was seen once. The chain has TRBV2 and TRBJ2-1, with 14 bases aligning to TRBD2. The CDR3 is 15 residues long. V shed 5 bases, J shed 7 bases, and the junction held 4 bases outside the gene matches. Germline V CDR1 and CDR2: SNHLY, FYNNEI. CDR3 DNA sequence: TGTGCCAGCAGTAAGGGGACTAGCGGGAGTAATGAGCAGTTCTTC. Residues: CASSKGTSGSNEQFF.

This chain uses TRBV7-6 with TRBJ2-1; TRBD2 matches at 14 bases. The germline gives CDR1 SGHVS, CDR2 FNYEAQ. Losses at the gene ends were 5 bases for V and 9 bases for J; bases not matched to a gene: 12. This CDR3 has 17 residues. The CDR3 sequence is CASSGQGTSGSESEQFF. The CDR3 bases are TGTGCCAGCAGCGGTCAGGGGACTAGCGGGAGTGAGAGTGAGCAGTTCTTC. Using reference TRBV7-6 and TRBJ2-1 for the parts outside the CDR3, the full variable domain is GAGVSQSPRYKVTKRGQDVALRCDPISGHVSLYWYRQALGQGPEFLTYFNYEAQQDKSGLPNDRFSAERPEGSISTLTIQRTEQRDSAMYRCASSGQGTSGSESEQFFGPGTRLTVL.

The genes are TRBV7-2 and TRBJ2-5; TRBD2 matches at 11 bases. There are 18 residues in the CDR3. Germline CDR1 reads SGHTA; CDR2 reads FQGNSA. V was pared by 5 bases and J by 5 bases, with 16 bases of the junction left unmatched. The CDR3 sequence: CASSKRLAGPLRGETQYF. In DNA, the CDR3 is TGTGCCAGCAGCAAAAGACTAGCGGGGCCCCTAAGGGGGGAGACCCAGTACTTC.

The chain combines TRBV2 with TRBJ1-2, with TRBD1 matching 7 bases. There are 13 residues in the CDR3. Germline V CDR1 and CDR2: SNHLY, FYNNEI. Germline trimming cut 5 bases from V and 6 bases from J; bases unmatched to any gene: 6. The CDR3 nucleotides are TGTGCCAGCAGTTTCGACAGGGCCGATGGCTACACCTTC. It encodes CASSFDRADGYTF.

The genes are TRBV4-1 and TRBJ1-5; D unresolved. Germline CDR1 reads MGHRA; CDR2 reads YSYEKL. Trimming pared 0 bases from V and 6 bases from J, leaving 9 bases between. CDR3 length equals 14 residues. The DNA for the CDR3 is TGCGCCAGCAGCCAAGAAGGGAGTGGTCAGCCCCAGCATTTT. Translating it yields CASSQEGSGQPQHF.

The CDR3 DNA reads as TGTGCCAGCAGCGTCGAAGTAGGTGGGGCCGCAGATACGCAGTATTTT. Amino acids: CASSVEVGGAADTQYF. V usage is TRBV9 and J usage is TRBJ2-3; tentatively, D is TRBD1 (5 bases). The CDR3 covers 16 residues. CDR1 and CDR2 from the germline V gene are SGDLS and YYNGEE. Trimming pared 2 bases from V and 4 bases from J, leaving 17 bases between.

This clone was found once. The chain is built from TRBV27 and TRBJ1-5; D is undetermined. The germline CDR1 and CDR2 sequences are MNHEY and SMNVEV (reference sequence). V shed 7 bases and J shed 6 bases, with 16 bases lying between them. This CDR3 has 14 residues. CDR3 DNA: TGTGCCAGCAATGACCGAGGTCGGGGTCAGCCCCAGCATTTT. It encodes CASNDRGRGQPQHF.